The 6 T cell receptor beta chains presented below share a single source sample, sequenced in a study of identical twins. TCRdb called the 5' RACE reads again in MiXCR, with one record for every CDR3 protein. The data show fewer than 900,000 distinct CDR3 sequences, around 20% seen once. This same sample was also part of a study on T cells expressing NK-cell markers.

The specimen was PBMCs. Receptor source: a young woman in good health.

This clonotype showed up many times. The J gene is TRBJ2-3, the V gene TRBV7-2, with D perhaps being TRBD1 or TRBD2 (6 bases each). The V end lost 5 bases, the J end lost 10 bases, and 19 bases lay between the germline ends. The CDR3 spans 14 residues. The germline CDR1 and CDR2 sequences are SGHTA and FQGNSA. Written as DNA, the CDR3 is TGTGCCAGCAGCCCCTGGACAGATAGGGGGGCGCAGTATTTT. This gives the protein CASSPWTDRGAQYF.

This clonotype was seen a handful of times. The chain is built from TRBV6-5 and TRBJ2-5; tentative D call: TRBD1 (5 bases). Trimming shortened V by 0 bases and J by 5 bases, and 13 bases separated the two germline ends. From germline, CDR1 is MNHEY and CDR2 SVGAGI. The CDR3 extends over 15 amino acids. Here the CDR3 DNA reads TGTGCCAGCAGTTACTCAAGGGGTCGCGGCGAGACCCAGTACTTC. It yields the protein CASSYSRGRGETQYF.

This clonotype showed up just a few times. The chain employs TRBV7-9 and TRBJ2-7; D gene ambiguous. Germline V gives CDR1 SEHNR, CDR2 FQNEAQ (reference sequence). This CDR3 comprises 15 residues. V shed 5 bases and J shed 0 bases, with 14 bases lying between them. CDR3 residues: CASSPSLGFSYEQYF. DNA for the CDR3: TGTGCCAGCAGCCCGTCTTTAGGGTTCTCCTACGAGCAGTACTTC.

This clonotype was counted ten times or more. The gene calls are TRBV6-2 or TRBV6-3 and TRBJ1-2, with a possible D match to TRBD1 (6 bases). This CDR3 region has 22 residues. Germline lookup yields CDR1 MNHEY and CDR2 SVGEGT. V was clipped by 3 bases and J by 2 bases, with 34 bases between them. The chain's CDR3 is CASSYNLNPIGQPPNFNYGYTF. The CDR3 DNA reads as TGTGCCAGCAGTTATAATCTCAACCCCATTGGACAGCCGCCTAACTTCAACTATGGCTACACCTTC.

The table lists this clonotype with a few counts. No DNA is shown, since the ends of the CDR3 on it are uncertain; the CDR3 is the one TCRdb lists. The V gene is TRBV7-2, the J gene TRBJ2-5. The CDR3 length is 14 residues, termini included. Germline values: CDR1 SGHTA, CDR2 FQGNSA. CDR3 sequence: CASSHFGNQETQYF.

This sequence joins TRBV18 and TRBJ2-5; 9 bases line up with TRBD2. This CDR3 has 16 amino acids. Germline V gives CDR1 KGHSH, CDR2 LQKENI. V lost 0 bases to trimming and J lost 7 bases; unmatched junction nucleotides: 9. The CDR3 region has the DNA TGTGCCAGCTCACCACCTCCTAGCGGGGTCAGTACGACCCAGTACTTC. Protein: CASSPPPSGVSTTQYF.